This section outlines one T cell receptor (beta chain) sequence together with its context. The antigen is unknown. The entry originates in a study of T cells in Graves' hyperthyroidism and ophthalmopathy. The study's findings and limits: Within blood appeared most thyroid clonotypes that had expanded above 0.001.

Patients affected by ophthalmopathy presented a Clinical Activity Score of at least 3, a NOSPECS grade of at least 4, and disease duration below 3 months. Amplified TCR beta CDR3 regions came from RNA transcripts. TCR CDR3 regions were first amplified by RT-PCR with HTBI primers. TCRdb redid the calling of the multiplex PCR reads with MiXCR, one entry per CDR3 protein. In the table there are approximately 350,000 distinct CDR3 sequences, around 15% of which are singletons. Losses at the gene ends were 5 bases for V and 7 bases for J; bases not matched to a gene: 8. CDR3 size: 16 residues. Specimen: blood. This chain joins TRBV12-3 or TRBV12-4 and TRBJ2-1; 13 bases align to TRBD2. The sequence came from a woman aged 55-75 years with Graves' ophthalmopathy. The CDR3 sequence is CASSPKTSGGYNEQFF. CDR3 coding DNA: TGTGCCAGCAGTCCCAAGACTAGCGGGGGGTATAATGAGCAGTTCTTC.